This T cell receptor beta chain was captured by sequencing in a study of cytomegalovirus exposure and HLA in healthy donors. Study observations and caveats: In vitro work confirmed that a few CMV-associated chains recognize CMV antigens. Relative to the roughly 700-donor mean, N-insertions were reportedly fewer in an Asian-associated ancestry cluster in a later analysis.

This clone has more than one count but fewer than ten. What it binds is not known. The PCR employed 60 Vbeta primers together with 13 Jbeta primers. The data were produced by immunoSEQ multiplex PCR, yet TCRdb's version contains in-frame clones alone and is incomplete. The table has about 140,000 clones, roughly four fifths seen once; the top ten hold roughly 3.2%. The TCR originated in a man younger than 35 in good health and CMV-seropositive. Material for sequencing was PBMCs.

Here the CDR3 reads CASSLAGTSGGPSTDTQYF. The CDR3 nucleotides are TGTGCCAGCAGCTTAGCGGGGACTAGCGGAGGCCCTAGCACAGATACGCAGTATTTT. The chain employs TRBV5-6 and TRBJ2-3; 11 bases are a match to TRBD2. Per germline, CDR1 SGHDT and CDR2 YYEEEE. J was trimmed by 0 bases and V by 2 bases; bases with no gene match: 11. The CDR3 is 19 amino acids. Looking up the rest from reference TRBV5-6 and TRBJ2-3 gives the full variable domain: DAGVTQSPTHLIKTRGQQVTLRCSPKSGHDTVSWYQQALGQGPQFIFQYYEEEERQRGNFPDRFSGHQFPNYSSELNVNALLLGDSALYLCASSLAGTSGGPSTDTQYFGPGTRLTVL.